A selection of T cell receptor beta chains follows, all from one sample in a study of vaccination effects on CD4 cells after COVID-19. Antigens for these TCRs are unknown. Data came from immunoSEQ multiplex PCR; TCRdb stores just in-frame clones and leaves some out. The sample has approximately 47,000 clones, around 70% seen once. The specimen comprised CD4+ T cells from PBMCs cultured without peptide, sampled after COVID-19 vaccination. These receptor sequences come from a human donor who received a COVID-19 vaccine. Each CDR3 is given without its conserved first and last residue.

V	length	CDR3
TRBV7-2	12	ASRAGGFSNEQF
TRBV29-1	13	SVIGVAGNTDTQY
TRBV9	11	ASSVARNTEAF
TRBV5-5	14	ASSVGPGTGTYEQY
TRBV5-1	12	ASSRDFGNSPLH
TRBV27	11	ASHRGSHNEQF
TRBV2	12	ASTRDSYSYEQY
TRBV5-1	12	ASEADNRGSGYT
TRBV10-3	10	AIMGSGYEQY
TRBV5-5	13	ASSLRGFRTDTQY
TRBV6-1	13	ASSEDLATNYGYT
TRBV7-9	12	ASTESGGAETQY
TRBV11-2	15	ASSLVAEYLAKNIQY
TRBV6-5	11	ASSNNRDSPLH
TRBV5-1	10	ASSLGGVADT
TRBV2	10	ASSEGVAEAF
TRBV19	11	ASRIAGTGELF
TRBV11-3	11	ASSVGKNTEAF
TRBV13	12	ASRQTGSGNTIY
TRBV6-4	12	ASSDSTVNYGYT